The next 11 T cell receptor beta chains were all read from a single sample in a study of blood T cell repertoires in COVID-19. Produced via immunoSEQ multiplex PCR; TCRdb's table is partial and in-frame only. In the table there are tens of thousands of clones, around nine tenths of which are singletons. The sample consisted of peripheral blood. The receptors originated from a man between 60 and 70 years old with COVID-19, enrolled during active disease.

The CDR3 bases are TGTGCCAGCAGTGCAGAAGTCTTCGCTGAAGCTTTCTTT. Amino acids: CASSAEVFAEAFF. This rearrangement joins TRBV6-4 to TRBJ1-1; D is uncertain. V was clipped by 4 bases and J by 6 bases, with 12 bases between them. This CDR3 has 13 amino acids. CDR1 is MRHNA and CDR2 is SNTAGT in the germline V gene.

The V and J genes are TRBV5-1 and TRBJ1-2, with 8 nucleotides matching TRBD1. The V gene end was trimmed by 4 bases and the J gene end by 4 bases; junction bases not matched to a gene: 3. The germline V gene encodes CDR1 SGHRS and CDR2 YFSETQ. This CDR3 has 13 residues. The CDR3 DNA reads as TGCGCCAGCAGCCGGACAGGGACCTATGGCTACACCTTC. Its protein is CASSRTGTYGYTF.

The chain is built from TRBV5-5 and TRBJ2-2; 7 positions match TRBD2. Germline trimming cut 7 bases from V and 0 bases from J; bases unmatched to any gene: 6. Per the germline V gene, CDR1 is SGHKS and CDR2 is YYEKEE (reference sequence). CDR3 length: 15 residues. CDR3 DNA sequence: TGTGCCAGCTTTCTCCGGGGGGCGAACACCGGGGAGCTGTTTTTT. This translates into CASFLRGANTGELFF.

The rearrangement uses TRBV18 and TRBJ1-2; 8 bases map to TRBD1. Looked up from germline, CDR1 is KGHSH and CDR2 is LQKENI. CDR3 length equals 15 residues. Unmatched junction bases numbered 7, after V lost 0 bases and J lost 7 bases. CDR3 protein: CASSPPGDRISGYTF. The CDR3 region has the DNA TGTGCCAGCTCACCACCTGGGGACAGGATATCTGGCTACACCTTC.

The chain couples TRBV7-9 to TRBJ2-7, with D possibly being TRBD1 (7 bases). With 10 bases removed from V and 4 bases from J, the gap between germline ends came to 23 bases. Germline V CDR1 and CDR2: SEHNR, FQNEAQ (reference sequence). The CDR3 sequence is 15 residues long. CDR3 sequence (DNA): TGTGCCACCACCGGCGGAAGTTCAGGGGGGTACGAGCAGTACTTC. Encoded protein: CATTGGSSGGYEQYF.

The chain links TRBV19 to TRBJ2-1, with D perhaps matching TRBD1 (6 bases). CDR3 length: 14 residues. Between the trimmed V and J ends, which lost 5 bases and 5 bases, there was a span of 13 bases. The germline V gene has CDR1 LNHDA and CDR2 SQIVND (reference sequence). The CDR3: CASSVTGINNEQFF. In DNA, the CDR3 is TGTGCCAGTAGTGTGACAGGAATCAACAATGAGCAGTTCTTC.

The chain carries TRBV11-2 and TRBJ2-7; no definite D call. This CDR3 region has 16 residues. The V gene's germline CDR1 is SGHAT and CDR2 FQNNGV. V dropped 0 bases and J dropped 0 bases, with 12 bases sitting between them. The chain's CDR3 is CASSLDIALSSYEQYF. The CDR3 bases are TGTGCCAGCAGCTTAGATATAGCCCTTAGCTCCTACGAGCAGTACTTC.

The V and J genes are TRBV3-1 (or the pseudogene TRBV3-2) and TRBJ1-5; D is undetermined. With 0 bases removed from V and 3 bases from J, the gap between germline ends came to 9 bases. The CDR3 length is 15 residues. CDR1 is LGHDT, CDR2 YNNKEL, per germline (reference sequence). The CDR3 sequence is CASSQDSPFNQPQHF. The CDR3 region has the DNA TGTGCCAGCAGCCAAGACAGTCCCTTCAATCAGCCCCAGCATTTT.

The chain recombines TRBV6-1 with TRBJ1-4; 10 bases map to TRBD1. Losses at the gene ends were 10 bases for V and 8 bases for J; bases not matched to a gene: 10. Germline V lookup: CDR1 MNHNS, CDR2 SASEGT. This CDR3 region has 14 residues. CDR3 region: CATHPGTGEEKLFF. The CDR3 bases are TGTGCCACCCACCCGGGGACAGGGGAGGAAAAACTGTTTTTT.

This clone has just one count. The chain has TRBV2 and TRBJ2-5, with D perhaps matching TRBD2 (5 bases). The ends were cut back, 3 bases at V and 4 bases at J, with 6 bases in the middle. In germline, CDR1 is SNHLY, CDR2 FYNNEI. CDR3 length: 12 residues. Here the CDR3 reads CASSEEVETQYF. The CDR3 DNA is TGTGCCAGCAGTGAGGAGGTAGAGACCCAGTACTTC.

The CDR3 sequence is CASSLAGTGAYGYTF. In DNA, the CDR3 is TGTGCCAGCAGCTTAGCCGGGACAGGGGCCTATGGCTACACCTTC. The rearrangement uses TRBV7-2 and TRBJ1-2, with TRBD1 identical over 10 bases. V shed 0 bases and J 4 bases; nucleotides not matched to a gene: 2. The CDR3 totals 15 residues. Looked up from germline, CDR1 is SGHTA and CDR2 is FQGNSA.